A single sample is the source of the 22 T cell receptor beta chains below, sequenced in a study of cytomegalovirus exposure and HLA in healthy donors. Primers for the PCR totalled 60 Vbeta and 13 Jbeta. This table comes from immunoSEQ multiplex PCR, and its TCRdb copy is limited to in-frame clones, with some not included. The sample includes 150,000 to 200,000 clones, 75% of them seen just once. Sequencing used PBMCs. Receptors were obtained from a man aged 18 to 30 in good health and CMV-seropositive.

The rearrangement joins TRBV15 to TRBJ2-7; 7 bases match TRBD1. The CDR3 extends over 15 amino acids. Germline V gene lookup returns CDR1 LNHNV and CDR2 YYDKDF (reference sequence). V shed 0 bases and J 5 bases; nucleotides not matched to a gene: 7. In DNA form, the CDR3 reads TGTGCCACCAGCAGAGATAGGGAAGGGGGCGACGAGCAGTACTTC. This gives the protein CATSRDREGGDEQYF.

The chain is built from TRBV29-1 and TRBJ1-1; 8 bases fit TRBD1. This CDR3 has 14 residues. The ends lost 1 base at V and 7 bases at J; junction bases unmatched: 8. CDR1 and CDR2 (germline): SQVTM, ANQGSEA. CDR3 amino acids: CSVEGYRGEIEAFF. The CDR3 DNA is TGCAGCGTTGAAGGATACAGGGGGGAAATTGAAGCTTTCTTT.

Only a few counts were recorded for this clone. The chain links TRBV28 to TRBJ1-1; D might be TRBD1 (6 bases). The germline V gene encodes CDR1 MDHEN and CDR2 SYDVKM. V lost 5 bases to trimming and J lost 7 bases, with 17 bases between them. CDR3 length equals 14 residues. The CDR3 spells CASSKTTGINEAFF. For the CDR3, the DNA is TGTGCCAGCAGTAAAACGACAGGTATCAATGAAGCTTTCTTT.

The chain has TRBV7-2 and TRBJ1-2; no reliable D call. This CDR3 has 13 residues. From germline, CDR1 is SGHTA and CDR2 FQGNSA. V was pared by 1 base and J by 8 bases, with 11 bases between. CDR3 nucleotide sequence: TGTGCCAGCAGCTTAGTGGGAGTTGGGGGCTACACCTTC. This sequence encodes CASSLVGVGGYTF.

This chain joins TRBV11-3 and TRBJ2-2; maybe TRBD1 (5 bases). V lost 7 bases, J lost 6 bases, and 15 bases lay in between. Germline V gives CDR1 SGHNT, CDR2 YENEEA. The CDR3 contains 14 residues. In DNA, the CDR3 is TGTGCCAGCAAGGTTGCTAGGGGCGCCGGGGAGCTGTTTTTT. Its protein is CASKVARGAGELFF.

V gene TRBV7-3 combines with J gene TRBJ2-6; maybe TRBD2 (5 bases). Between the trimmed V and J ends, which lost 0 bases and 10 bases, there was a span of 16 bases. This CDR3 is 16 amino acids long. The germline CDR1 and CDR2 sequences are SGHTA and FQGTGA. The CDR3 sequence: CASSLTDSGNLNVLTF. The DNA for the CDR3 is TGTGCCAGCAGCTTAACAGACTCCGGGAACTTAAACGTCCTGACTTTC. Combining the CDR3 with reference TRBV7-3 and TRBJ2-6 gives the whole variable domain GAGVSQTPSNKVTEKGKYVELRCDPISGHTALYWYRQSLGQGPEFLIYFQGTGAADDSGLPNDRFFAVRPEGSVSTLKIQRTERGDSAVYLCASSLTDSGNLNVLTFGAGSRLTVL.

CDR3 sequence reads: CSVRDRGFDLAGGHQETQYF. CDR3 nucleotide sequence: TGCAGCGTGCGGGACAGGGGGTTTGACCTAGCGGGAGGGCACCAAGAGACCCAGTACTTC. The chain joins TRBV29-1 to TRBJ2-5; tentatively, D is TRBD2 (12 bases). Trimming removed 6 bases from V and 0 bases from J, with 32 bases in between. CDR3 length: 20 residues. Per germline, CDR1 SQVTM and CDR2 ANQGSEA.

CDR3 sequence reads: CAWSPRTLGNTIYF. CDR3 nucleotides: TGTGCCTGGAGTCCAAGAACACTAGGAAACACCATATATTTT. The V call is TRBV30, the J call TRBJ1-3; D call uncertain. CDR1 and CDR2 from the germline V gene are GTSNPN and SVGIG (reference sequence). V was trimmed by 2 bases and J by 4 bases, leaving 12 bases between them. This CDR3 is built from 14 residues.

The J gene is TRBJ1-3, the V gene TRBV2; no firm D call. The length of the CDR3 is 14 residues. In germline, CDR1 is SNHLY, CDR2 FYNNEI. V lost 7 bases and J lost 8, with 18 bases in between. The CDR3 DNA follows: TGTGCCAGCAAGGGTGGGCCGCGGCGGGACACCATATATTTT. It encodes CASKGGPRRDTIYF.

This chain uses TRBV15 with TRBJ2-7; 8 bases line up with TRBD1. The germline V gene has CDR1 LNHNV and CDR2 YYDKDF (reference sequence). With V trimmed by 0 bases and J by 4 bases, 11 bases remained unmatched. The CDR3 length is 17 residues. The CDR3 region is CATSRELSGTGGYEQYF. For the CDR3, the DNA is TGTGCCACCAGCAGAGAACTCTCGGGAACAGGGGGGTACGAGCAGTACTTC.

In DNA form, the CDR3 reads TGTGCCAGCAGCCTGCTTGGGACTAGCGGGAGCCATGAGCAGTTCTTC. It translates to CASSLLGTSGSHEQFF. This chain joins TRBV7-9 and TRBJ2-1, with TRBD2 identical over 14 bases. The V gene's germline CDR1 is SEHNR and CDR2 FQNEAQ (reference sequence). The length of the CDR3 is 16 residues. V dropped 5 bases and J dropped 8; count of bases not matched to a gene: 8.

The V call is TRBV15, the J call TRBJ1-2, with a tentative D call TRBD1 (6 bases). From germline, CDR1 is LNHNV and CDR2 YYDKDF (reference sequence). V lost 0 bases and J 1 base, leaving 6 bases between the germline ends. The CDR3 consists of 14 residues. The CDR3 is CATSREQGNYGYTF. DNA of the CDR3: TGTGCCACCAGCAGAGAACAGGGTAACTATGGCTACACCTTC.

The chain carries TRBV15 and TRBJ1-2, with D perhaps matching TRBD1 (5 bases). Trimming stripped 0 bases from V and 4 bases from J, with 12 bases between. Germline V gene sequence: CDR1 LNHNV, CDR2 YYDKDF (reference sequence). The CDR3 covers 15 residues. In DNA, the CDR3 is TGTGCCACCAGCAGAGAGGATGGGGGGGTCTATGGCTACACCTTC. Protein product: CATSREDGGVYGYTF.

This chain joins TRBV4-1 and TRBJ1-1, with D possibly being TRBD1 (5 bases). This CDR3 has 17 amino acids. Trimming shortened V by 4 bases and J by 6 bases, and 24 bases separated the two germline ends. Germline V gene sequence: CDR1 MGHRA, CDR2 YSYEKL. The CDR3 nucleotides read TGCGCCAGCAGCCGGACACACCGGGAGACTGAACGGGCTGAAGCTTTCTTT. This codes for CASSRTHRETERAEAFF.

The V call is TRBV7-9, the J call TRBJ1-5; a possible D gene is TRBD1 (6 bases). This CDR3 contains 17 residues. V lost 4 bases, J lost 2 bases, and 18 bases lay in between. CDR1 SEHNR and CDR2 FQNEAQ come from the germline V gene (reference sequence). CDR3 DNA: TGTGCCAGCAGCTCGCCAGGGGAATCGAGAGGCAATCAGCCCCAGCATTTT. Translated: CASSSPGESRGNQPQHF.

The CDR3 reads CASRTTGGDGYTF. CDR3 DNA sequence: TGTGCCAGCAGAACCACAGGGGGCGACGGCTACACCTTC. The rearrangement joins TRBV6-5 to TRBJ1-2, with 9 bases that match TRBD1. V shed 6 bases and J 8 bases; nucleotides not matched to a gene: 7. CDR3 size: 13 residues. Germline values: CDR1 MNHEY, CDR2 SVGAGI.

The V gene is TRBV7-9, the J gene TRBJ2-5; 7 bases are shared with TRBD2. The CDR3 is 14 amino acids. The germline CDR1 and CDR2 sequences are SEHNR and FQNEAQ (reference sequence). The ends lost 2 bases at V and 4 bases at J; junction bases unmatched: 4. This CDR3 is CASSLSGIRETQYF. CDR3 DNA: TGTGCCAGCAGCTTAAGCGGGATAAGAGAGACCCAGTACTTC.

The V gene is TRBV9, the J gene TRBJ2-2, with D unclear. The CDR3 has 16 residues. V was shortened by 0 bases and J by 7 bases, with 16 bases between the two germline ends. The germline V gene has CDR1 SGDLS and CDR2 YYNGEE. The CDR3 nucleotides read TGTGCCAGCAGCGTAGAGGCAGTTCCCTCGGGCGGGGAGCTGTTTTTT. It specifies CASSVEAVPSGGELFF. The variable domain in full, completed from reference TRBV9 and TRBJ2-2, reads DSGVTQTPKHLITATGQRVTLRCSPRSGDLSVYWYQQSLDQGLQFLIQYYNGEERAKGNILERFSAQQFPDLHSELNLSSLELGDSALYFCASSVEAVPSGGELFFGEGSRLTVL.

V is TRBV5-1 and J is TRBJ2-5; 8 nucleotides align to TRBD1. The CDR3 contains 13 residues. The germline V gene encodes CDR1 SGHRS and CDR2 YFSETQ. V was pared by 4 bases and J by 2 bases, with 1 base of the junction left unmatched. The CDR3 nucleotides are TGCGCCAGCAGCACAGGGGGGCAAGAGACCCAGTACTTC. This gives the protein CASSTGGQETQYF. The entire variable domain, with the rest obtained from reference TRBV5-1 and TRBJ2-5, is as follows: KAGVTQTPRYLIKTRGQQVTLSCSPISGHRSVSWYQQTPGQGLQFLFEYFSETQRNKGNFPGRFSGRQFSNSRSEMNVSTLELGDSALYLCASSTGGQETQYFGPGTRLLVL.

The V call is TRBV4-1, the J call TRBJ1-2; a possible D gene is TRBD1 (5 bases). The CDR3 contains 14 residues. The V and J ends lost 1 base and 2 bases respectively, with 8 bases between them. The germline V gene has CDR1 MGHRA and CDR2 YSYEKL. The CDR3 reads CASSQVSGNYGYTF. The CDR3 nucleotides read TGCGCCAGCAGCCAAGTATCAGGGAACTATGGCTACACCTTC.

The chain employs TRBV29-1 and TRBJ2-5; weak D call: TRBD2 (5 bases). The germline gives CDR1 SQVTM, CDR2 ANQGSEA. Deletions cut 6 bases from V and 1 base from J, with 15 bases between. The CDR3 runs 14 residues. CDR3 nucleotides: TGCAGCGTGATCGACCAGCGGACCCAAGAGACCCAGTACTTC. It translates to CSVIDQRTQETQYF.

This chain uses TRBV5-1 with TRBJ2-2, with D possibly being TRBD2 (6 bases). V was cut by 4 bases and J by 4 bases, with 14 bases left in between. The CDR3 runs 15 residues. The germline V gene has CDR1 SGHRS and CDR2 YFSETQ. This CDR3 is CASSPLAVGTGELFF. The CDR3 nucleotides are TGCGCCAGCAGCCCCTTAGCGGTGGGCACCGGGGAGCTGTTTTTT.